This entry features one T cell receptor beta chain sequence. One end of the junction fails to match germline, which may point to a read error. Amplification of the TCR beta CDR3 regions used RNA transcripts (as template). RT-PCR with HTBI primers came first, then second-round multiplex PCR. TCRdb reprocessed the multiplex PCR reads with MiXCR, giving one entry per CDR3 protein. The table records a few hundred thousand distinct CDR3 sequences, about 18% of them present only once. This sample stems from a study of Graves' ophthalmopathy and Graves' hyperthyroidism. No donor had other autoimmune disease, uncontrolled infection, pregnancy or lactation. Establishment of the diagnosis relied upon clinical symptoms, serum thyroxine, TRAb, thyroid ultrasound and orbital computed tomography. Germline-derived CDR1 and CDR2 are MNHEY and SMNVEV (reference sequence). The CDR3 is 15 amino acids.

The material sequenced was peripheral blood. The chain couples TRBV27 to TRBJ2-7; TRBD2 matches at 10 bases. The TCR was taken from an adult woman with stable Graves' hyperthyroidism. The CDR3 region is CASRRSGRSSYGQYF. CDR3 sequence (DNA): TGTGCCAGCAGACGTAGCGGGAGGAGCTCCTACGGGCAGTACTTC.